This is a list of T cell receptor beta chains from one sample in a study of T cell responses to AZD1222 COVID-19 vaccine. This table comes from immunoSEQ multiplex PCR, and its TCRdb copy is limited to in-frame clones, with some not included. The sample consists of tens of thousands of clones, around four fifths of them appearing once. Sample: peripheral blood, taken on day 0 of AZD1222 vaccination. Source of these receptors: an adult in good health. CDR3s include the opening cysteine and the closing phenylalanine or tryptophan. The D gene is left open where the match is weak. The size of a clone is reported for some rows only, either as once, few or many, or as a class for expanded clones.

>TRBV3-1/TRBV3-2|once|TRBJ1-6|NA
TGTGCCAGCAGCCAAGATATGTCAGAAAATTCACCCCTCCACTTT
CASSQDMSENSPLHF
>TRBV28|NA|TRBJ1-4|NA
TGTGCCAGCACGGGGCAGAATGAAAAACTGTTTTTT
CASTGQNEKLFF
>TRBV27|NA|TRBJ2-2|NA
TGTGCCAGCAGTGGCGGGTTTGAGCTTATGAACACCGGGGAGCTGTTTTTT
CASSGGFELMNTGELFF
>TRBV5-4|NA|TRBJ2-6|TRBD1
TGTGCCAGCAGCCGGGGACAGGAAAGCTCTGGGGCCAACGTCCTGACTTTC
CASSRGQESSGANVLTF
>TRBV11-2|NA|TRBJ2-3|TRBD2
TGTGCCAGCAGCCGTAGACTAGCGGAGGGCACAGATACGCAGTATTTT
CASSRRLAEGTDTQYF
>TRBV4-1|NA|TRBJ1-4|NA
TGCGCCAGCAGCCGCTCCGGAGTTAATGAAAAACTGTTTTTT
CASSRSGVNEKLFF
>TRBV2|NA|TRBJ2-7|TRBD1
TGTGCCAGCAGATCTAACCGGGACAGTCTCTACGAGCAGTACTTC
CASRSNRDSLYEQYF
>TRBV7-2|few|TRBJ1-6|NA
TGTGCCAGCAGCTTAGCGGGTCTGAATTCACCCCTCCACTTT
CASSLAGLNSPLHF
>TRBV11-3|NA|TRBJ1-1|NA
TGTGCCAGCAGCTTAGATTATAGGGGAGCTTTCTTT
CASSLDYRGAFF
>TRBV7-9|NA|TRBJ1-1|TRBD1
TGTGCCAGCAGCCCAGACAGGGTGGGCACTGAAGCTTTCTTT
CASSPDRVGTEAFF
>TRBV3-1/TRBV3-2|NA|TRBJ1-5|NA
TGTGCCAGCAGCCCTCGGGGTGGCAATCAGCCCCAGCATTTT
CASSPRGGNQPQHF
>TRBV18|NA|TRBJ2-6|NA
TGTGCCAGCTCACCACAGGGTTTTGGGGCCAACGTCCTGACTTTC
CASSPQGFGANVLTF
>TRBV6-5|NA|TRBJ2-2|NA
TGTGCCAGCAGTTCGGAGCCCGCGAACACCGGGGAGCTGTTTTTT
CASSSEPANTGELFF
>TRBV5-1|NA|TRBJ2-1|NA
TGCGCCAGCAGCCAGCAAGGATACAATGAGCAGTTCTTC
CASSQQGYNEQFF
>TRBV9|few|TRBJ2-5|TRBD1
TGTGCCAGCAGTACCGGGACAGGGGTCCGAGGGCAAGAGACCCAGTACTTC
CASSTGTGVRGQETQYF
>TRBV10-3|NA|TRBJ2-7|NA
TGTGCCATCAGTGTTTCCTCCTACGAGCAGTACTTC
CAISVSSYEQYF
>TRBV2|NA|TRBJ2-7|TRBD2
TGTGCCAGCACTAAAGCGGGAAGACAGAGTAGCTCCTACGAGCAGTACTTC
CASTKAGRQSSSYEQYF
>TRBV6-2/TRBV6-3|few|TRBJ2-7|NA
TGTGCCAGCAGCCTCGTACCCTACGAGCAGTACTTC
CASSLVPYEQYF
>TRBV7-2|NA|TRBJ2-5|TRBD2
TGTGCCAGCAGCTCGGGACTAGCTGTTCAAGAGACCCAGTACTTC
CASSSGLAVQETQYF
>TRBV27|NA|TRBJ1-2|TRBD1
TGTGCCAGCAGTTTATCCCTGACAGGGGCTCTCTATGGCTACACCTTC
CASSLSLTGALYGYTF
>TRBV9|NA|TRBJ1-6|NA
TGTGCCAGCAGCGTAGACACAGGCAGTTATTCACCCCTCCACTTT
CASSVDTGSYSPLHF
>TRBV11-3|NA|TRBJ2-5|NA
TGTGCCAGCAGGCACGAGCGTGCAGAGCAAGAGACCCAGTACTTC
CASRHERAEQETQYF
>TRBV5-1|NA|TRBJ2-2|NA
TGCGCCAGCAGCTTGGATGCAAGAGGGTTTAACACCGGGGAGCTGTTTTTT
CASSLDARGFNTGELFF
>TRBV6-1|NA|TRBJ1-2|NA
TGTGCCAGCAGTGAGAGAGCAGGCTCTAACTATGGCTACACCTTC
CASSERAGSNYGYTF
>TRBV18|NA|TRBJ2-7|TRBD2
TGTGCCAGCTCACCATATTCAGGCGGGGGGCGTAGCTACGAGCAGTACTTC
CASSPYSGGGRSYEQYF
>TRBV7-6|NA|TRBJ2-2|TRBD1
TGTGCCAGCAGCCTACCCAGGACAGGGCGGAACACCGGGGAGCTGTTTTTT
CASSLPRTGRNTGELFF
>TRBV12-5|NA|TRBJ2-3|TRBD2
TGTGCTAGTGAACTGGGCCAAAAACTAGCGGGGGGGAGCACAGATACGCAGTATTTT
CASELGQKLAGGSTDTQYF
>TRBV6-5|NA|TRBJ1-3|NA
TGTGCCAGCAGTTACTCAAGCCCGGACCGAAACACCATATATTTT
CASSYSSPDRNTIYF
>TRBV6-1|once|TRBJ1-4|TRBD1
TGTGCCAGCAGAGAAGCGGGACAGAATGAAAAACTGTTTTTT
CASREAGQNEKLFF
>TRBV9|few|TRBJ1-4|NA
TGTGCCAGCAGCCAACGAGGACTGGGGGAAAAACTGTTTTTT
CASSQRGLGEKLFF
>TRBV5-1|NA|TRBJ2-3|NA
TGCGCCAGCAGTGAGGGGCGTGCGGGCACAGATACGCAGTATTTT
CASSEGRAGTDTQYF